The clone carrying this T cell receptor (beta chain) was detected many times. Its antigen is unidentified. Germline CDR1 reads PRHDT; CDR2 reads FYEKMQ (reference sequence). The CDR3 totals 14 residues. Trimming left V 5 bases short and J 4 bases short, with 14 bases between. The TCR beta library used iRepertoire HTBI primers with Arm-PCR amplification of CDR3. A single record per CDR3 protein comes from TCRdb applying MiXCR to the multiplex PCR reads. The sample includes around 400,000 distinct CDR3 sequences, 15% of them seen just once. As to time point: newly diagnosed GD, antithyroid drugs for less than 3 months. PBMC-extracted RNA yielded the TCR library. The authors diagnosed Graves' disease using American Thyroid Association guidelines. This entry comes from a study of regulatory T cells in long-lasting Graves disease. General observations from the study: Persistent disease was characterized by preferential usage of TRBV28, TRBJ1-2 and TRBJ2-5.

The gene calls are TRBV13 and TRBJ2-5, with D perhaps TRBD2 (5 bases). This receptor was identified in a female donor with Graves disease. Sequenced here: peripheral blood mononuclear cells (PBMCs), sampled at new diagnosis, from a patient treated with antithyroid drugs. CDR3 coding DNA: TGTGCCAGCAGCAGCGGACTTGATGGAGAGACCCAGTACTTC. Protein product: CASSSGLDGETQYF. Full variable domain (rest looked up from reference TRBV13 and TRBJ2-5): AAGVIQSPRHLIKEKRETATLKCYPIPRHDTVYWYQQGPGQDPQFLISFYEKMQSDKGSIPDRFSAQQFSDYHSELNMSSLELGDSALYFCASSSGLDGETQYFGPGTRLLVL.